The 30 T cell receptor beta chains below come from one sample, sequenced in a study of T cells in Graves' hyperthyroidism and ophthalmopathy. Amplified TCR beta CDR3 regions came from RNA transcripts. Using the HTBI primer set, a first-round RT-PCR was run on the TCR CDR3. TCRdb called the multiplex PCR reads again in MiXCR, with one record for every CDR3 protein. Seen here are fewer than 700,000 distinct CDR3 sequences, around 16% observed once, and the top ten hold 3.8%. Sequenced material: blood. The receptors derive from a woman in her twenties or thirties with Graves' hyperthyroidism.

As regards this clonotype: The conserved closing phenylalanine or tryptophan is absent in this CDR3, likely reflecting a read error. The CDR3 DNA follows: TGTGCCATCAGCACCGGGACAGCGAACACTGAAGCTTTCCTT. Translation: CAISTGTANTEAFL. This chain uses TRBV10-3 with TRBJ1-1; TRBD1 matches 7 bases. CDR3 length: 14 amino acids. J gave up 1 base and V 6 bases, and 5 bases lay outside the gene matches. Germline-derived CDR1 and CDR2 are ENHRY and SYGVKD.

This chain connects TRBV28 to TRBJ2-6, with no clear D. V lost 5 bases and J 0 bases, leaving 14 bases between the germline ends. The CDR3 is 17 amino acids. Looked up from germline, CDR1 is MDHEN and CDR2 is SYDVKM. The CDR3 loop reads CASSPWSLSSGANVLTF. The CDR3 bases are TGTGCCAGCAGTCCCTGGTCCCTAAGCTCTGGGGCCAACGTCCTGACTTTC. The variable domain in full, with the rest retrieved from reference TRBV28 and TRBJ2-6, is DVKVTQSSRYLVKRTGEKVFLECVQDMDHENMFWYRQDPGLGLRLIYFSYDVKMKEKGDIPEGYSVSREKKERFSLILESASTNQTSMYLCASSPWSLSSGANVLTFGAGSRLTVL.

J is TRBJ2-2 and V is TRBV12-3 or TRBV12-4; D not certain. Trimming stripped 2 bases from V and 0 bases from J, with 7 bases between. The CDR3 sequence is 15 residues long. Written as DNA, the CDR3 is TGTGCCAGCAGTTTAAATCGGGCGAACACCGGGGAGCTGTTTTTT. As protein: CASSLNRANTGELFF.

This clonotype was detected ten times or more. The chain is built from TRBV27 and TRBJ2-7; 8 bases fit TRBD2. V lost 5 bases to trimming and J lost 3 bases; unmatched junction nucleotides: 6. Germline CDR1 reads MNHEY; CDR2 reads SMNVEV (reference sequence). The CDR3 extends over 14 amino acids. The CDR3 nucleotides are TGTGCCAGCAGTCGGGCGGGAGGCTACTACGAGCAGTACTTC. Its translation is CASSRAGGYYEQYF.

V and J are TRBV14 and TRBJ2-7; 10 nucleotides agree with TRBD2. Germline V gene sequence: CDR1 SGHDN, CDR2 FVKESK. CDR3 length: 16 amino acids. V lost 4 bases and J lost 3; bases outside the gene matches: 9. The CDR3, as DNA: TGTGCCAGCAGCCCAATGGTAGCGGGAGGAGACTACGAGCAGTACTTC. The encoded protein is CASSPMVAGGDYEQYF.

The chain joins TRBV19 to TRBJ2-2, with 8 bases aligning to TRBD1. Germline V gives CDR1 LNHDA, CDR2 SQIVND (reference sequence). The junction had 4 bases not matched to a gene; V was cut back by 6 bases and J by 1 base. CDR3 size: 15 residues. Here the CDR3 reads CASRADRVNTGELFF. In DNA, the CDR3 is TGTGCCAGTAGGGCGGACAGGGTGAACACCGGGGAGCTGTTTTTT.

At least ten counts were recorded for this clonotype. V usage is TRBV3-1 and J usage is TRBJ1-1; D remains ambiguous. Between the trimmed V and J ends, which lost 0 bases and 8 bases, there was a span of 10 bases. The CDR3 is 13 amino acids. The germline gives CDR1 LGHDT, CDR2 YNNKEL (reference sequence). In DNA, the CDR3 is TGTGCCAGCAGCCAAGATTTGGCGGGAGAAGCTTTCTTT. This sequence encodes CASSQDLAGEAFF.

This clonotype was found a few times. The chain employs TRBV10-3 and TRBJ2-3; D is uncertain. The CDR3 length is 16 residues. The germline V and J ends were trimmed by 0 bases and 8 bases, with 18 bases remaining between them. Germline assignment: CDR1 ENHRY and CDR2 SYGVKD. CDR3 nucleotide sequence: TGTGCCATCAGTGAGTCGATCGGGCTTTTCGCGCGTACGCAGTATTTT. Translating it yields CAISESIGLFARTQYF.

V usage is TRBV29-1 and J usage is TRBJ2-1; TRBD2 matches at 7 bases. The trim removed 0 bases at V and 3 bases at J, leaving 17 bases unmatched. This CDR3 comprises 19 residues. Germline V lookup: CDR1 SQVTM, CDR2 ANQGSEA. CDR3 loop: CSVEEGGQGGGSIYNEQFF. In nucleotides, the CDR3 is TGCAGCGTTGAAGAAGGTGGGCAGGGCGGCGGGAGTATCTACAATGAGCAGTTCTTC.

This clonotype was picked up a small number of times. The CDR3 DNA follows: TGTGCCAGCAGCCTTACAGGGGGCGCGAATTCACCCCTCCACTTT. It specifies CASSLTGGANSPLHF. V is TRBV6-1 and J is TRBJ1-6, with 9 nucleotides matching TRBD1. J gave up 7 bases and V 6 bases, and 7 bases lay outside the gene matches. Germline V gene data show CDR1 as MNHNS and CDR2 as SASEGT. This CDR3 contains 15 residues.

In this sample, this clonotype turned up many times. The genes are TRBV11-2 and TRBJ2-1, with 14 bases lining up with TRBD2. J gave up 8 bases and V 6 bases, and 15 bases lay outside the gene matches. CDR1 is SGHAT, CDR2 FQNNGV, per germline. This CDR3 has 18 residues. The CDR3 region has the DNA TGTGCCAGCAGGGGGACTAGCGGGAGCTATCGCCGTTTTGATGAGCAGTTCTTC. Its translation: CASRGTSGSYRRFDEQFF.

At least ten counts were recorded for this clonotype. The chain carries TRBV7-2 and TRBJ2-1, with D possibly being TRBD1 (5 bases). The CDR3 has 15 residues. Trimming removed 1 base from V and 9 bases from J, with 16 bases in between. From germline, CDR1 is SGHTA and CDR2 FQGNSA. The CDR3 DNA is TGTGCCAGCAGCTTAGTGGCGCAGGGAAGGGTTGAGCAGTTCTTC. It codes for CASSLVAQGRVEQFF.

The chain couples TRBV19 to TRBJ2-2; D is ambiguous. Germline values: CDR1 LNHDA, CDR2 SQIVND (reference sequence). The V end was cut by 5 bases, the J end by 7 bases, with 14 bases between. This CDR3 is built from 14 residues. CDR3 nucleotide sequence: TGTGCCAGTAGTTTCGCGTCCGTCGGCGGGGAGCTGTTTTTT. Residues: CASSFASVGGELFF.

This clonotype was seen only a few times. The chain has TRBV27 and TRBJ2-7, with D possibly matching TRBD1 (7 bases). Germline values: CDR1 MNHEY, CDR2 SMNVEV (reference sequence). Trimming cost V 8 bases and J 9 bases, with 29 bases left between them. The CDR3 loop spans 16 amino acids. The CDR3 coding sequence is TGTGCCAGCCGTTGGGGCGGACTAAATGGGGCAGGGGGGCAGTACTTC. Its protein is CASRWGGLNGAGGQYF.

This clonotype occurred many times. The V call is TRBV5-5, the J call TRBJ2-1; weak D call: TRBD2 (5 bases). CDR3 length: 15 residues. Germline loops: CDR1 SGHKS, CDR2 YYEKEE (reference sequence). V was clipped by 4 bases and J by 8 bases, with 19 bases between them. CDR3 nucleotide sequence: TGTGCCAGCAGCCCCGAGTGGCACCGGCGGGATGAGCAGTTCTTC. Translation gives CASSPEWHRRDEQFF.

This clonotype was counted between two and nine times. The J gene is TRBJ1-5, the V gene TRBV12-3 or TRBV12-4; tentative D call: TRBD1 (6 bases). Trimming shortened V by 5 bases and J by 7 bases, and 12 bases separated the two germline ends. The CDR3 sequence is 13 residues long. CDR3 coding DNA: TGTGCCAGCAGTAGCACGGGGGCGCAGCCCCAGCATTTT. It specifies CASSSTGAQPQHF.

This clonotype was counted many times. This chain joins TRBV7-9 and TRBJ2-1; D possibly matches TRBD1 or TRBD2 (6 bases each). CDR1 and CDR2 from the germline V gene are SEHNR and FQNEAQ (reference sequence). V was clipped by 8 bases and J by 7 bases, with 9 bases between them. CDR3 length: 11 residues. Here the CDR3 DNA reads TGTGCCAGCGGGGGGCAGAATGAGCAGTTCTTC. This translates into CASGGQNEQFF.

This clonotype came up many times. This chain links TRBV6-2 or TRBV6-3 with TRBJ1-6, with D unclear. Germline CDR1 reads MNHEY; CDR2 reads SVGEGT. V was clipped by 5 bases and J by 4 bases, with 12 bases between them. CDR3 length: 15 amino acids. CDR3 nucleotide sequence: TGTGCCAGCAGTAGCGGACGGACTTATAATTCACCCCTCCACTTT. Amino acids: CASSSGRTYNSPLHF.

The V call is TRBV6-5, the J call TRBJ1-5; TRBD1 is a possible D gene (6 bases). CDR1 MNHEY and CDR2 SVGAGI come from the germline V gene. The CDR3 is 14 amino acids. V was cut by 7 bases and J by 7 bases, with 17 bases left in between. As DNA, the CDR3 is TGTGCCAGCATTAGGTCGGGGGCTGGACAGCCCCAGCATTTT. It yields the protein CASIRSGAGQPQHF.

V and J are TRBV7-9 and TRBJ2-1; tentatively, D is TRBD1 (6 bases). Per germline, CDR1 SEHNR and CDR2 FQNEAQ (reference sequence). This CDR3 is 17 amino acids long. V shed 5 bases and J shed 0 bases, with 17 bases lying between them. The CDR3 protein is CASSHRTAFSSYNEQFF. CDR3 bases: TGTGCCAGCAGCCACAGGACAGCTTTTAGCTCCTACAATGAGCAGTTCTTC.

This clonotype was found a few times. The genes are TRBV2 and TRBJ2-2; no reliable D call. The germline CDR1 and CDR2 sequences are SNHLY and FYNNEI. There are 11 residues in the CDR3. The V and J ends lost 7 bases and 7 bases respectively, with 7 bases between them. CDR3 coding DNA: TGTGCCAGCACCCAGCGCGGGGAGCTGTTTTTT. Its protein is CASTQRGELFF.

The chain carries TRBV4-2 and TRBJ1-6; 9 bases align to TRBD1. V was pared by 0 bases and J by 9 bases, with 12 bases of the junction left unmatched. From germline, CDR1 is LGHNA and CDR2 YNFKEQ. The CDR3 loop spans 18 amino acids. CDR3 sequence: CASSQDKGTGTRGSPLHF. The CDR3 DNA is TGTGCCAGCAGCCAAGATAAGGGGACAGGGACCCGCGGTTCACCCCTCCACTTT.

This CDR3 reads CASRIVAGSHNEQFF. DNA of the CDR3: TGTGCCAGCAGAATAGTAGCGGGAAGCCACAATGAGCAGTTCTTC. The genes are TRBV6-1 and TRBJ2-1, with 8 bases matching TRBD2. The V gene end was trimmed by 6 bases and the J gene end by 5 bases; junction bases not matched to a gene: 9. In germline, CDR1 is MNHNS, CDR2 SASEGT. The CDR3 runs 15 residues.

This clonotype was counted many times. The chain uses TRBV20-1 and TRBJ1-1, with D uncertain. V was shortened by 7 bases and J by 1 base, with 7 bases between the two germline ends. The germline V gene encodes CDR1 DFQATT and CDR2 SNEGSKA (reference sequence). This CDR3 has 11 amino acids. Here the CDR3 reads CSGPQNTEAFF. CDR3 coding DNA: TGCAGTGGTCCACAGAACACTGAAGCTTTCTTT.

The V call is TRBV4-3, the J call TRBJ1-6; TRBD1 agrees at 7 bases. The CDR3 contains 16 residues. CDR1 LGHNA and CDR2 YSLEER come from the germline V gene. Trimming at V came to 0 bases and at J to 7 bases, leaving 6 bases not matched to a gene. CDR3 bases: TGCGCCAGCAGCCAAGAGGTGACAGGGCTAAATTCACCCCTCCACTTT. Amino acid sequence: CASSQEVTGLNSPLHF.

This clonotype occurred many times. The chain recombines TRBV6-5 with TRBJ2-2; no reliable D call. V was cut by 3 bases and J by 1 base, with 18 bases left in between. The CDR3 covers 18 residues. The germline gives CDR1 MNHEY, CDR2 SVGAGI. The CDR3 loop is CASSYPRRNPLNTGELFF. DNA for the CDR3: TGTGCCAGCAGTTATCCCCGACGGAACCCCCTGAACACCGGGGAGCTGTTTTTT.

This clonotype was observed many times. The CDR3 loop reads CSVRQDTLNTEAFF. CDR3 bases: TGCAGCGTGAGACAGGATACTTTGAACACTGAAGCTTTCTTT. The rearrangement joins TRBV29-1 to TRBJ1-1; possible D gene TRBD1, 6 bases. V was clipped by 6 bases and J by 0 bases, with 14 bases between them. The length of the CDR3 is 14 residues. Per the germline V gene, CDR1 is SQVTM and CDR2 is ANQGSEA.

This clonotype was picked up a small number of times. This sequence joins TRBV28 and TRBJ2-3, with a possible D match to TRBD2 (6 bases). From germline, CDR1 is MDHEN and CDR2 SYDVKM. The CDR3 length is 14 residues. Deletions cut 8 bases from V and 1 base from J, with 13 bases between. The CDR3 loop is CASRSGLRTDTQYF. The CDR3 DNA reads as TGTGCCAGCCGCTCGGGACTGCGCACAGATACGCAGTATTTT.

This clonotype showed up many times. The rearrangement links TRBV13 to TRBJ2-7, with a tentative D call TRBD2 (6 bases). Germline V gives CDR1 PRHDT, CDR2 FYEKMQ (reference sequence). The CDR3 sequence is 15 residues long. Trimming shortened V by 3 bases and J by 5 bases, and 17 bases separated the two germline ends. The CDR3 DNA follows: TGTGCCAGCAGCTTCCCCCCCAGTCGGGGGAACGAGCAGTACTTC. It specifies CASSFPPSRGNEQYF.

V is TRBV19 and J is TRBJ1-5; no clear D. The V end was cut by 5 bases, the J end by 0 bases, with 14 bases between. Per germline, CDR1 LNHDA and CDR2 SQIVND (reference sequence). The CDR3 extends over 16 amino acids. CDR3 nucleotide sequence: TGTGCCAGTAGTGACCGATCTGAATATAGCAATCAGCCCCAGCATTTT. It specifies CASSDRSEYSNQPQHF.